The 24 T cell receptor beta chains presented below share a single source sample, sequenced in a study of T cells in localized non-small cell lung cancer (dated by TCRdb to 2020 to 2021). Library prep was done by the immunoSEQ multiplex PCR assay. Drawn from immuneACCESS, this table holds only the in-frame rearrangements with V and J called that TCRdb kept. Clones are partly lost; checked studies trace under half to an unresolved V gene and leave the rest unexplained. The sample table lists 70,000 to 100,000 clones, approximately 90% of them with a count of one. Of the sample, 4.1% falls within the top ten clones. Source: PBMCs, taken before any cancer treatment. These receptors originate from a woman aged 35 to 69 with stage II squamous cell lung carcinoma.

The chain joins TRBV9 to TRBJ2-3, with TRBD2 matching over 13 bases. Germline trimming cut 1 base from V and 4 bases from J; bases unmatched to any gene: 9. The CDR3 consists of 18 residues. The germline gives CDR1 SGDLS, CDR2 YYNGEE. DNA of the CDR3: TGTGCCAGCAGCGTATCCGGACTAGCGGGGGCCGCAGCAGATACGCAGTATTTT. Encoded protein: CASSVSGLAGAAADTQYF.

This clone was seen only a few times. The chain links TRBV29-1 to TRBJ1-2, with a possible D match to TRBD1 (5 bases). Germline CDR1 SQVTM, CDR2 ANQGSEA. V gave up 4 bases and J gave up 2 bases, with 11 bases separating them. CDR3 size: 13 residues. This CDR3 is CSVVGGMNYGYTF. DNA for the CDR3: TGCAGCGTTGTCGGGGGGATGAACTATGGCTACACCTTC.

V gene TRBV27 combines with J gene TRBJ1-2; D not certain. The germline gives CDR1 MNHEY, CDR2 SMNVEV (reference sequence). V was shortened by 2 bases and J by 4 bases, with 14 bases between the two germline ends. The CDR3 is 15 amino acids. CDR3 protein: CASSLSTAVTYGYTF. Here the CDR3 DNA reads TGTGCCAGCAGTTTAAGTACCGCGGTGACCTATGGCTACACCTTC.

Written as DNA, the CDR3 is TGTGCCATCAGTGAGTCGGGAACTGGAAACACCATATATTTT. It codes for CAISESGTGNTIYF. The rearrangement uses TRBV10-3 and TRBJ1-3; D unresolved. With 0 bases removed from V and 2 bases from J, the gap between germline ends came to 5 bases. The CDR3 covers 14 residues. The germline V gene encodes CDR1 ENHRY and CDR2 SYGVKD.

The V call is TRBV5-5, the J call TRBJ1-2; TRBD1 matches 12 bases. Germline V gives CDR1 SGHKS, CDR2 YYEKEE (reference sequence). Trimming took 0 bases from V and 2 from J; bases not matched to a gene: 2. This CDR3 spans 16 amino acids. The CDR3 DNA sequence: TGTGCCAGCAGCTTGGCCGGGACAGGGGGCAACTATGGCTACACCTTC. Amino acids: CASSLAGTGGNYGYTF.

The chain recombines TRBV7-8 with TRBJ1-1; tentatively, D is TRBD1 (5 bases). Between the trimmed V and J ends, which lost 0 bases and 0 bases, there was a span of 11 bases. The length of the CDR3 is 16 residues. Germline CDR1 and CDR2: SGHVS and FQNEAQ. The CDR3 DNA follows: TGTGCCAGCAGCTTAGCTACAGGCGGCATGAACACTGAAGCTTTCTTT. Protein: CASSLATGGMNTEAFF.

This chain's CDR3 is CASSTGPGETQYF. As DNA, the CDR3 is TGCGCCAGCAGCACGGGGCCTGGGGAGACCCAGTACTTC. This chain connects TRBV5-1 to TRBJ2-5; D is tentatively TRBD1 or TRBD2 (5 bases each). V dropped 4 bases and J dropped 5 bases, with 12 bases sitting between them. Looked up from germline, CDR1 is SGHRS and CDR2 is YFSETQ. The length of the CDR3 is 13 residues.

The J gene is TRBJ1-6, the V gene TRBV6-5; D uncertain. This CDR3 is built from 15 residues. Deletions cut 6 bases from V and 0 bases from J, with 9 bases between. Germline loops: CDR1 MNHEY, CDR2 SVGAGI. The CDR3 region is CASSRAGSYNSPLHF. Written as DNA, the CDR3 is TGTGCCAGCAGCCGGGCGGGCTCCTATAATTCACCCCTCCACTTT.

The gene calls are TRBV5-1 and TRBJ2-7; 7 bases are shared with TRBD1. From germline, CDR1 is SGHRS and CDR2 YFSETQ. This CDR3 spans 15 amino acids. V was pared by 3 bases and J by 4 bases, with 10 bases of the junction left unmatched. CDR3 sequence: CASSSPGQRSYEQYF. The CDR3 DNA reads as TGCGCCAGCAGCTCTCCGGGACAGAGGAGTTACGAGCAGTACTTC.

This rearrangement joins TRBV7-9 to TRBJ2-7; no clear D. Germline values: CDR1 SEHNR, CDR2 FQNEAQ (reference sequence). V lost 2 bases to trimming and J lost 7 bases, with 21 bases between them. This CDR3 is 16 amino acids long. As DNA, the CDR3 is TGTGCCAGCAGCTTAACACATGGACCCCCCCCCTGGGAGCAGTACTTC. Translation gives CASSLTHGPPPWEQYF.

The chain joins TRBV10-3 to TRBJ2-3; 15 bases agree with TRBD2. This CDR3 spans 17 amino acids. J lost 2 bases, V lost 6 bases, and 6 bases had no gene match. The germline gives CDR1 ENHRY, CDR2 SYGVKD. CDR3: CAISTGTSGGPTDTQYF. CDR3 DNA sequence: TGTGCCATCAGCACCGGGACTAGCGGGGGGCCCACAGATACGCAGTATTTT.

This sequence joins TRBV19 and TRBJ1-4, with a weak D call TRBD1 (5 bases). Germline CDR1 LNHDA, CDR2 SQIVND (reference sequence). Trimming left V 4 bases short and J 7 bases short, with 22 bases between. The CDR3 is 17 residues long. The CDR3 spells CASSSRVGGTTGEKLFF. For the CDR3, the DNA is TGTGCCAGTAGTAGCCGGGTTGGGGGGACCACCGGTGAAAAACTGTTTTTT.

In its sample, this clone was seen once. The genes are TRBV6-5 and TRBJ1-4; D is uncertain. The CDR3 runs 13 residues. The V end was cut by 0 bases, the J end by 10 bases, with 9 bases between. Germline assignment: CDR1 MNHEY and CDR2 SVGAGI. The CDR3 bases are TGTGCCAGCAGTTACTCGACGCGGGGAAAACTGTTTTTT. Amino acid sequence: CASSYSTRGKLFF.

CDR3 nucleotide sequence: TGTGCCAGCAGTCTTCCCACAGGGGGCACTGAAGCTTTCTTT. It codes for CASSLPTGGTEAFF. V and J are TRBV6-1 and TRBJ1-1; TRBD1 matches 8 bases. Germline CDR1 reads MNHNS; CDR2 reads SASEGT. V shed 5 bases and J 4 bases; nucleotides not matched to a gene: 6. CDR3 size: 14 residues.

CDR3 nucleotides: TGCGCCAGCAGCCAAGAACAGCCTGGACGGGGAGTCTACGAGCAGTACTTC. It specifies CASSQEQPGRGVYEQYF. The chain carries TRBV4-1 and TRBJ2-7, with D perhaps TRBD2 (5 bases). From germline, CDR1 is MGHRA and CDR2 YSYEKL. The germline V and J ends were trimmed by 0 bases and 3 bases, with 18 bases remaining between them. The CDR3 runs to 17 residues.

This clone was observed a few times. The chain links TRBV30 to TRBJ1-5, with D unresolved. Trimming shortened V by 4 bases and J by 0 bases, and 7 bases separated the two germline ends. The germline V gene encodes CDR1 GTSNPN and CDR2 SVGIG (reference sequence). The CDR3 spans 13 residues. The CDR3 nucleotides read TGTGCCTGGACCCTTGATAGCAATCAGCCCCAGCATTTT. Translating it yields CAWTLDSNQPQHF.

This clone has only one observation. V usage is TRBV27 and J usage is TRBJ1-6, with 11 bases aligning to TRBD1. Unmatched junction bases numbered 13, after V lost 5 bases and J lost 10 bases. Germline V gene lookup returns CDR1 MNHEY and CDR2 SMNVEV (reference sequence). The CDR3 spans 17 residues. The CDR3 DNA is TGTGCCAGCAGTCCCCGGGACAGGGGGATCTCACGGTCACCCCTCCACTTT. Its translation is CASSPRDRGISRSPLHF.

V is TRBV6-1 and J is TRBJ2-7; tentatively, D is TRBD2 (6 bases). CDR3 length: 14 amino acids. The V end lost 5 bases, the J end lost 1 base, and 12 bases lay between the germline ends. Per the germline V gene, CDR1 is MNHNS and CDR2 is SASEGT. The CDR3 DNA reads TGTGCCAGCAGTATAGGGAGGAGTTCCTACGAGCAGTACTTC. This sequence encodes CASSIGRSSYEQYF.

The J gene is TRBJ1-4, the V gene TRBV6-1; D is possibly TRBD1 (5 bases). Germline assignment: CDR1 MNHNS and CDR2 SASEGT. V was clipped by 8 bases and J by 6 bases, with 19 bases between them. This CDR3 is 15 amino acids long. The chain's CDR3 is CASRLVRTPDEKLFF. DNA of the CDR3: TGTGCCAGCCGATTAGTACGGACACCTGATGAAAAACTGTTTTTT.

J is TRBJ1-1 and V is TRBV28; 7 bases are shared with TRBD1. With V trimmed by 6 bases and J by 0 bases, 10 bases remained unmatched. The CDR3 is 16 amino acids. Germline assignment: CDR1 MDHEN and CDR2 SYDVKM. The chain's CDR3 is CASSAPGQSMNTEAFF. In nucleotides, the CDR3 is TGTGCCAGCAGCGCACCGGGACAGAGCATGAACACTGAAGCTTTCTTT.

The chain links TRBV28 to TRBJ1-4; 7 bases map to TRBD1. This CDR3 has 14 amino acids. V was pared by 3 bases and J by 8 bases, with 6 bases of the junction left unmatched. Germline V gene data show CDR1 as MDHEN and CDR2 as SYDVKM. As DNA, the CDR3 is TGTGCCAGCAGTTTCAAGGGGGCAAGGGAAAAACTGTTTTTT. Translating it yields CASSFKGAREKLFF. The complete variable domain, with remaining parts taken from reference TRBV28 and TRBJ1-4, reads DVKVTQSSRYLVKRTGEKVFLECVQDMDHENMFWYRQDPGLGLRLIYFSYDVKMKEKGDIPEGYSVSREKKERFSLILESASTNQTSMYLCASSFKGAREKLFFGSGTQLSVL.

The chain has TRBV7-8 and TRBJ1-2; a weak D match, TRBD1 (5 bases). Germline V gene sequence: CDR1 SGHVS, CDR2 FQNEAQ. The CDR3 extends over 13 amino acids. Trimming shortened V by 3 bases and J by 4 bases, and 9 bases separated the two germline ends. The CDR3: CASSLTGGYGYTF. The CDR3 bases are TGTGCCAGCAGCTTGACGGGGGGCTATGGCTACACCTTC. The full variable domain, completed using reference TRBV7-8 and TRBJ1-2, is GAGVSQSPRYKVAKRGQDVALRCDPISGHVSLFWYQQALGQGPEFLTYFQNEAQLDKSGLPSDRFFAERPEGSVSTLKIQRTQQEDSAVYLCASSLTGGYGYTFGSGTRLTVV.

This rearrangement joins TRBV5-4 to TRBJ1-1; D is uncertain. The CDR3 contains 15 residues. From germline, CDR1 is SGHNT and CDR2 YYREEE (reference sequence). The V end lost 2 bases, the J end lost 1 base, and 12 bases lay between the germline ends. The CDR3 is CASSLLAARNTEAFF. The DNA of the CDR3 is TGTGCCAGCAGCTTATTGGCGGCAAGGAACACTGAAGCTTTCTTT.

This chain uses TRBV14 with TRBJ1-1; tentative D call: TRBD1 (6 bases). V lost 6 bases and J 4 bases, leaving 12 bases between the germline ends. The CDR3 spans 13 residues. Germline loops: CDR1 SGHDN, CDR2 FVKESK. In DNA, the CDR3 is TGTGCCAGCAGTTTTCAAGGGGGCACTGAAGCTTTCTTT. This gives the protein CASSFQGGTEAFF.